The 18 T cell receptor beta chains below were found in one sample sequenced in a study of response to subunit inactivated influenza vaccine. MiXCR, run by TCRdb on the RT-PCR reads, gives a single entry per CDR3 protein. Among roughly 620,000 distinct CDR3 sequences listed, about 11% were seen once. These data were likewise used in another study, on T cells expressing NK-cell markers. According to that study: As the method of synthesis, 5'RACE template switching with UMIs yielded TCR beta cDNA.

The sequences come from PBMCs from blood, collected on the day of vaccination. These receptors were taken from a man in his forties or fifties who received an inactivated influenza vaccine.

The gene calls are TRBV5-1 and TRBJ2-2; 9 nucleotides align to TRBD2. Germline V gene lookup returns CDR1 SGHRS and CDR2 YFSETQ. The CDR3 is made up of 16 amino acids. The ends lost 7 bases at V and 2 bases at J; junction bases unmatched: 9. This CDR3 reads CASRTPSGVNTGELFF. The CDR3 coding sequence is TGCGCCAGCCGGACCCCTAGCGGGGTTAACACCGGGGAGCTGTTTTTT.

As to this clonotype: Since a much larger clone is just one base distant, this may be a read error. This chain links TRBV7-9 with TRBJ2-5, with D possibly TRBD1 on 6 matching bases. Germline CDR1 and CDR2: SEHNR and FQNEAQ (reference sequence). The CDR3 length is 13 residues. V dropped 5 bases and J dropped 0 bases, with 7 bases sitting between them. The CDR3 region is CASSHRDQETQYF. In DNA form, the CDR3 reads TGTGCCAGCAGCCACAGGGACCAAGAGACCCAGTACTTC. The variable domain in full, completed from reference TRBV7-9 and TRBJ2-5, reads DTGVSQNPRHKITKRGQNVTFRCDPISEHNRLYWYRQTLGQGPEFLTYFQNEAQLEKSRLLSDRFSAERPKGSFSTLEIQRTEQGDSAMYLCASSHRDQETQYFGPGTRLLVL.

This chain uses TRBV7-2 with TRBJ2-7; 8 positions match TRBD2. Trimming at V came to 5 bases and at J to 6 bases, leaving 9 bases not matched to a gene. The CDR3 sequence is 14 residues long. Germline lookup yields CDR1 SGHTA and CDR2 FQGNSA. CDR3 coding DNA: TGTGCCAGCAGCGGATCCGGGACTAGGACCGAGCAGTACTTC. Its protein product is CASSGSGTRTEQYF.

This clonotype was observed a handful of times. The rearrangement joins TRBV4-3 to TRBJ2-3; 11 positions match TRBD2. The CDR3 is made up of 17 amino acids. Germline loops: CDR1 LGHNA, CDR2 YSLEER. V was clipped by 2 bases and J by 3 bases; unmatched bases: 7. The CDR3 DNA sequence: TGCGCCAGCAGCCAAAGTAGGACTAGCGGGTCAACAGATACGCAGTATTTT. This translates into CASSQSRTSGSTDTQYF.

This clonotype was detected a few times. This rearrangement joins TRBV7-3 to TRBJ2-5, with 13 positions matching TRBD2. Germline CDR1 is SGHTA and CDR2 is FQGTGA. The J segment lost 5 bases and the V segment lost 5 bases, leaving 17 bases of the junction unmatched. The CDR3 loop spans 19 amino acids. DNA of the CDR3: TGTGCCAGCAGCAGAACTGGACTAGCGGGAGTTGGTATTGCGGAGACCCAGTACTTC. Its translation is CASSRTGLAGVGIAETQYF. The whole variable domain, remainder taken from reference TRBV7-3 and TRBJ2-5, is GAGVSQTPSNKVTEKGKYVELRCDPISGHTALYWYRQSLGQGPEFLIYFQGTGAADDSGLPNDRFFAVRPEGSVSTLKIQRTERGDSAVYLCASSRTGLAGVGIAETQYFGPGTRLLVL.

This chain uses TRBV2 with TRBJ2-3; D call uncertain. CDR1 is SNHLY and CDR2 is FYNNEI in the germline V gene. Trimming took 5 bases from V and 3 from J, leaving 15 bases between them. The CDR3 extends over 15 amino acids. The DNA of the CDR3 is TGTGCCAGCAGTACCGGACCCTACGGGACAGATACGCAGTATTTT. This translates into CASSTGPYGTDTQYF.

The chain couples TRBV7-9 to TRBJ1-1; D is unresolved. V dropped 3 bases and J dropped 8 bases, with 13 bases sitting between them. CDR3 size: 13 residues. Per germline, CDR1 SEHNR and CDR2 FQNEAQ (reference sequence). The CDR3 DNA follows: TGTGCCAGCAGCTTCTCACAAGTTCTGGAAGCTTTCTTT. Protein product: CASSFSQVLEAFF.

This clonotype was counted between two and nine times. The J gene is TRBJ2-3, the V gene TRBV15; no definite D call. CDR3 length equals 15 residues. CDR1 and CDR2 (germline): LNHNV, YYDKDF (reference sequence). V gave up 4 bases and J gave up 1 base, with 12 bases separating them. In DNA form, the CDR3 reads TGTGCCACCAGCAAAACGCCGGCTGGCACAGATACGCAGTATTTT. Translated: CATSKTPAGTDTQYF.

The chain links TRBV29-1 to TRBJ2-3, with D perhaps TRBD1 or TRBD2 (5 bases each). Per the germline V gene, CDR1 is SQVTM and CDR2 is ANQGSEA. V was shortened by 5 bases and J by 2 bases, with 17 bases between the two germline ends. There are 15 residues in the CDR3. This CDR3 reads CSVLFQGATTDTQYF. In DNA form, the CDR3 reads TGCAGCGTTCTTTTCCAGGGAGCCACCACAGATACGCAGTATTTT.

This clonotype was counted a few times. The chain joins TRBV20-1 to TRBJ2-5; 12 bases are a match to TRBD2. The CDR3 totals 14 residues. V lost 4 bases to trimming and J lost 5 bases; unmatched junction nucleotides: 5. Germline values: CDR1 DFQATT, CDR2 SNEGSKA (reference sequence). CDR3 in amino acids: CSATSGRALETQYF. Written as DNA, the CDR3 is TGCAGTGCTACTAGCGGGAGGGCCTTGGAGACCCAGTACTTC.

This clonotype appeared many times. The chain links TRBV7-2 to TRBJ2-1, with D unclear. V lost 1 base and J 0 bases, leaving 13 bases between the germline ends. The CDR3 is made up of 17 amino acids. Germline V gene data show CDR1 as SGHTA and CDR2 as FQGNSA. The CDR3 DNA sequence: TGTGCCAGCAGCTTAGTAGATTCACCGGGCTCCTACAATGAGCAGTTCTTC. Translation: CASSLVDSPGSYNEQFF.

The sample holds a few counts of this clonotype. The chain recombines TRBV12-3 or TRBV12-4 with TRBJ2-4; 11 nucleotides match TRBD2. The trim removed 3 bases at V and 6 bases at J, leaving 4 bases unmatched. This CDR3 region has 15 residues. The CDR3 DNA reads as TGTGCCAGCAGTTTCTATAGCGGGAGGGGAAACATTCAGTACTTC. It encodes CASSFYSGRGNIQYF.

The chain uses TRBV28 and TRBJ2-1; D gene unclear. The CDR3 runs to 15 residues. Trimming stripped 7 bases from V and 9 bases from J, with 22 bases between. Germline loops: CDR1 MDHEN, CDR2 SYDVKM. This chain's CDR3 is CASTIPGPRVGEQFF. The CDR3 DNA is TGTGCCAGCACCATCCCGGGCCCCCGGGTGGGTGAGCAGTTCTTC.

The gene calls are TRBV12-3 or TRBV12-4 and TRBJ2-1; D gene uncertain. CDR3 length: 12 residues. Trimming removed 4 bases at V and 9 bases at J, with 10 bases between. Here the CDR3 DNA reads TGTGCCAGCAGTTGGGGATACGGTGAGCAGTTCTTC. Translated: CASSWGYGEQFF.

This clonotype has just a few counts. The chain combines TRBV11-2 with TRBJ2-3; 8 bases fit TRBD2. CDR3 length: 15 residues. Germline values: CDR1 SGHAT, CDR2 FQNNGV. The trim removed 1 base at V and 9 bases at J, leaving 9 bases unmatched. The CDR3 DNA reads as TGTGCCAGCAGCTTAGCGGGGGGGCCGTCGGTAACGCAGTATTTT. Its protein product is CASSLAGGPSVTQYF. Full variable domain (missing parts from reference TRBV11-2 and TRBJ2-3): EAGVAQSPRYKIIEKRQSVAFWCNPISGHATLYWYQQILGQGPKLLIQFQNNGVVDDSQLPKDRFSAERLKGVDSTLKIQPAKLEDSAVYLCASSLAGGPSVTQYFGPGTRLTVL.

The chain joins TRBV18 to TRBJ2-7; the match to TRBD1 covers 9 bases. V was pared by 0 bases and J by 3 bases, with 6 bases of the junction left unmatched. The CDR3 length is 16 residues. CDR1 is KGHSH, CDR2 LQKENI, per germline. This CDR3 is CASSPPPDRGYYEQYF. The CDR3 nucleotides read TGTGCCAGCTCACCACCCCCGGACAGGGGCTACTACGAGCAGTACTTC.

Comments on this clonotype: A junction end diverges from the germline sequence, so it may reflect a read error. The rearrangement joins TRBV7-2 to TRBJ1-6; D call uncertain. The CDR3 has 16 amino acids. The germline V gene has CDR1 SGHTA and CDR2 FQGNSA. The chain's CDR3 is CSSSLEGRVANSPLHF. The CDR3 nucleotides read TGTTCCAGCAGCTTAGAGGGCAGAGTGGCTAATTCACCCCTCCACTTT.

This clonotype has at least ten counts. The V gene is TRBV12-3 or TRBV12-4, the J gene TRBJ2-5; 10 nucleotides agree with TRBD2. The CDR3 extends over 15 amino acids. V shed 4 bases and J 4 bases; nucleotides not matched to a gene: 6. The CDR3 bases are TGTGCCAGCAGTTATACTAGCGGGATTGGAGAGACCCAGTACTTC. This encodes CASSYTSGIGETQYF.